A selection of T cell receptor beta chains follows, all from one sample in a study of blood T cell repertoires in COVID-19. TCRdb's table, derived via immunoSEQ multiplex PCR, lists solely in-frame clones and lacks some. The repertoire includes 300,000 to 450,000 clones, 70% to 90% of them detected once, and roughly 2% sits in the top ten. Material: peripheral blood. These receptors came from a woman between 55 and 75 years old with COVID-19, enrolled during active disease. CDR3s include the opening cysteine and the closing phenylalanine or tryptophan. The order of the fields is J gene, clone size, D gene, V gene, CDR3 protein, CDR3 DNA. A D gene is named only where the DNA matches it firmly. Size values are once, few and many counts, or a class for expanded clones, and some rows have none.

TRBJ1-5 | few | TRBD1 | TRBV2 | CASSVETGGGQPQHF | TGTGCCAGCAGTGTGGAGACAGGGGGCGGGCAGCCCCAGCATTTT
TRBJ2-1 | NA | NA | TRBV3-1/TRBV3-2 | CASSQVTVEQFF | TGTGCCAGCAGCCAAGTGACAGTTGAGCAGTTCTTC
TRBJ1-1 | NA | TRBD1 | TRBV27 | CASSPQGARTEAFF | TGTGCCAGCAGTCCACAGGGGGCGCGCACTGAAGCTTTCTTT
TRBJ1-4 | once | NA | TRBV5-1 | CASSLGPLGASTNEKLFF | TGCGCCAGCAGCTTGGGGCCATTGGGGGCCTCAACTAATGAAAAACTGTTTTTT
TRBJ2-3 | NA | TRBD1 | TRBV5-1 | CASSLGTGDTDTQYF | TGCGCCAGCAGCTTGGGGACAGGAGACACAGATACGCAGTATTTT
TRBJ1-4 | NA | NA | TRBV2 | CASRGSQIGEKLFF | TGTGCCAGCAGGGGGAGTCAGATAGGGGAAAAACTGTTTTTT
TRBJ2-7 | once | TRBD2 | TRBV2 | CASSGTSGNYEQYF | TGTGCCAGCAGCGGGACTAGCGGGAACTACGAGCAGTACTTC
TRBJ1-3 | NA | NA | TRBV7-9 | CASSTQGLGNTIYF | TGTGCCAGCAGTACACAGGGTCTGGGAAACACCATATATTTT
TRBJ2-7 | NA | NA | TRBV9 | CASSYNGLYEQYF | TGTGCCAGCAGCTATAATGGGCTATACGAGCAGTACTTC
TRBJ1-6 | NA | NA | TRBV5-1 | CASSLGPAGSSYNSPLHF | TGCGCCAGCAGCTTGGGTCCCGCAGGAAGCTCCTATAATTCACCCCTCCACTTT
TRBJ2-4 | NA | NA | TRBV12-5 | CASGSSGENIQYF | TGTGCTAGTGGTTCGTCGGGGGAGAACATTCAGTACTTC
TRBJ1-6 | NA | TRBD1 | TRBV6-1 | CASSDRGQGRSYSPLHF | TGTGCCAGCAGTGATCGCGGACAGGGGAGATCGTATTCACCCCTCCACTTT
TRBJ1-2 | NA | TRBD1 | TRBV12-3/TRBV12-4 | CASSPDRAGGYTF | TGTGCCAGCAGTCCGGACAGGGCGGGTGGCTACACCTTC
TRBJ2-2 | once | TRBD1 | TRBV19 | CASSVGQVGTGELFF | TGTGCCAGTAGTGTCGGACAGGTGGGCACCGGGGAGCTGTTTTTT
TRBJ1-2 | NA | NA | TRBV6-6 | CASSDRQNYGYTF | TGTGCCAGCAGTGACAGGCAAAACTATGGCTACACCTTC
TRBJ2-2 | once | NA | TRBV11-3 | CASKGGDTGELFF | TGTGCCAGCAAAGGCGGAGACACCGGGGAGCTGTTTTTT
TRBJ2-1 | NA | TRBD1 | TRBV19 | CASTRDRQNQREQFF | TGTGCCAGTACAAGGGACAGGCAAAATCAAAGAGAGCAGTTCTTC
TRBJ1-5 | NA | NA | TRBV28 | CASFGVLSNQPQHF | TGTGCCAGCTTCGGGGTTTTGAGCAATCAGCCCCAGCATTTT
TRBJ2-5 | once | TRBD2 | TRBV4-1 | CASSHLAGGGPETQYF | TGCGCCAGCAGCCACCTGGCGGGGGGAGGACCAGAGACCCAGTACTTC
TRBJ2-7 | NA | TRBD2 | TRBV6-5 | CASRSGGAYEQYF | TGTGCCAGCCGGAGCGGGGGGGCTTACGAGCAGTACTTC
TRBJ1-2 | NA | NA | TRBV5-6 | CASSLGRGYGYTF | TGTGCCAGCAGCTTGGGCAGGGGCTATGGCTACACCTTC
TRBJ2-7 | NA | NA | TRBV19 | CASSARDRMYEQYF | TGTGCCAGTAGTGCTAGAGACAGGATGTACGAGCAGTACTTC
TRBJ1-5 | NA | NA | TRBV28 | CASSGFPHQPQHF | TGTGCCAGCAGCGGTTTTCCCCATCAGCCCCAGCATTTT
TRBJ2-3 | NA | TRBD2 | TRBV11-2 | CASSLDRPRGGGDTQYF | TGTGCCAGCAGCTTAGATCGGCCGCGGGGGGGCGGAGATACGCAGTATTTT
TRBJ1-1 | NA | NA | TRBV28 | CASSLQGPPFTEAFF | TGTGCCAGCAGTTTACAGGGGCCCCCGTTCACTGAAGCTTTCTTT
TRBJ1-1 | NA | NA | TRBV7-9 | CASSSPVSDTEAFF | TGTGCCAGCAGCTCCCCCGTGTCGGACACTGAAGCTTTCTTT
TRBJ1-2 | NA | NA | TRBV6-5 | CASSYEGDYGYTF | TGTGCCAGCAGTTACGAGGGTGACTATGGCTACACCTTC
TRBJ1-2 | NA | TRBD1 | TRBV28 | CASSSALRDRDSNYGYTF | TGTGCCAGCAGTTCGGCCCTCCGGGACAGAGATTCTAACTATGGCTACACCTTC
TRBJ2-7 | NA | NA | TRBV18 | CASSPAGLSYEQYF | TGTGCCAGCTCACCGGCAGGGCTGTCCTACGAGCAGTACTTC
TRBJ1-4 | NA | NA | TRBV6-6 | CASSSAQGRAAEKLFF | TGTGCCAGCAGTTCAGCCCAGGGGAGGGCTGCTGAAAAACTGTTTTTT
TRBJ1-2 | NA | TRBD1 | TRBV19 | CASSIGEGASYGYTF | TGTGCCAGTAGTATAGGCGAGGGGGCCTCCTATGGCTACACCTTC
TRBJ1-4 | once | TRBD1 | TRBV18 | CASSPGQSNEKLFF | TGTGCCAGCTCACCGGGACAGAGTAATGAAAAACTGTTTTTT
TRBJ1-5 | NA | TRBD1 | TRBV28 | CASSLRGQVGGSNQPQHF | TGTGCCAGCAGTTTACGTGGACAGGTAGGGGGTAGCAATCAGCCCCAGCATTTT
TRBJ1-4 | few | NA | TRBV28 | CASSPSYEKLFF | TGTGCCAGCAGTCCGAGCTATGAAAAACTGTTTTTT
TRBJ2-5 | NA | TRBD2 | TRBV5-8 | CASSATSGGGVWTQYF | TGTGCCAGCAGCGCGACTAGCGGGGGGGGAGTGTGGACCCAGTACTTC
TRBJ1-4 | NA | NA | TRBV5-6 | CASSFGGANEKLFF | TGTGCCAGCAGCTTCGGAGGAGCTAATGAAAAACTGTTTTTT
TRBJ2-6 | NA | TRBD1 | TRBV30 | CAWSVDRVPSGANVLTF | TGTGCCTGGAGTGTAGACAGGGTTCCCTCTGGGGCCAACGTCCTGACTTTC
TRBJ2-3 | NA | NA | TRBV9 | CASSRVGAGTDTQYF | TGTGCCAGCAGCCGGGTTGGAGCGGGCACAGATACGCAGTATTTT
TRBJ2-4 | NA | NA | TRBV6-1 | CASSEGLFTAKNIQYF | TGTGCCAGCAGTGAAGGGCTGTTCACCGCCAAAAACATTCAGTACTTC
TRBJ2-2 | once | TRBD2 | TRBV19 | CASRWTGGPNDGELFF | TGTGCCAGTAGATGGACGGGGGGGCCGAATGACGGGGAGCTGTTTTTT